The T cell receptor beta chain described here comes from a study of shared clonotypes between healthy human individuals (dated by TCRdb to the early 2020s). With regard to the full study: The cohort included three men and a couple of women between 18 and 49 years of age. Each donor's leukapheresis produced roughly between roughly 0.94 and 9.5 billion PBMCs. To increase sequencing depth and limit assay-specific biases, different laboratories used diverse techniques to prepare libraries and sequence TCR repertoires. To estimate repertoire size and how much clonotypes are shared between individuals, the study performed deep sequencing of blood TCR repertoires from 4 to 6 healthy adults. Per donor, three plates each were used for CD4 naive and CD4 memory, two for CD8 naive, and one for CD8 memory. Study-wide findings and limitations: Sampling was limited to blood, and TCR repertoires in tissue likely differ from TCR repertoires in blood. When four donors were compared, the shared fraction of clonotypes was about 5.4% for naive CD4, around 4% for naive CD8, 2.3% for memory CD4, and around 0.4% for memory CD8. Rarefaction of sorted-subset datasets indicated incomplete sequencing despite the large sequencing depth. Larger estimated clonotype richness was generally found for naive subsets than for memory subsets. Compared with non-shared clonotypes, the clonotypes found in all four sorted-subset donors had higher generation probabilities. Because the study included a small number of donors, the genetic and exposure-history diversity represented was limited. Pairwise subsampling indicated that sequencing depth was expected to affect the degree of clonotype sharing among donors.

The CDR3 holds 13 amino acids from the cysteine to the phenylalanine. Solely the CDR3 DNA is kept, with 39 bases framed from the first base. CDR1 and CDR2 were assigned from the germline V gene as SNHLY and FYNNEI. V gives up 4 bases and J gives up 7 bases, and the segment between their germline ends measures 10 bases. CD8 naive samples were obtained by positive selection for CCR7 among CD45RO-negative cells, yielding a CD45RA+CCR7+ population from which TemRA cells were excluded. The donors were healthy, HIV-negative adults who had no recently reported acute infections or vaccinations. All donors were Caucasian adults living in Nashville, Tennessee, USA. Blood was collected by leukapheresis, and PBMCs were isolated by Ficoll-Histopaque density gradient centrifugation and then cryopreserved in liquid nitrogen vapor phase. Analytical flow cytometry was used to check the purity and quantity of each magnetically sorted T cell population. Genomic DNA was isolated from every sorted fraction and measured by UV absorbance on a Nanodrop 2000c.

With respect to this clone: Its recognized antigen is unknown. The sample holds no much larger clone one base away, and base qualities are not on file.

Using the deep immunoSEQ assay, multiplex PCR amplified TCR CDR3 regions from genomic DNA. Genomic DNA extracted from each cell subset was distributed evenly over all wells of several immunoSEQ 96-well plates, and each plate served as one replicate. For sorted subsets, approximately 190 ng genomic DNA, equal to 30,000 or so T cell genomes, was loaded into each replicate PCR. The purified libraries were quantified using a Qubit 3.0 fluorometer, sized with a Bioanalyzer 2100, and then quantified again using the KAPA Library Quantification kit. Each immunoSEQ 96-well plate was sequenced on its own single-read 150-cycle Illumina NextSeq 550 flow cell. As for the authors' bioinformatics: The immunoSEQ output contained only junctional sequences without quality scores, so filtering could not match that applied to full-length reads. Sequences were annotated with PyIR, a Python wrapper for IgBLAST v1.9, and V/J genes and CDR3 were assigned using IMGT germline references. Reads were filtered out if the reads had weak V/J assignments (E-value above 1e-6), no CDR3, stop codons, out-of-frame junctions, or ambiguous translated residues. V3J clonotypes were defined by identical inferred V gene, J gene, and CDR3 amino acid sequence. Percentage overlap between repertoires was computed as shared unique clonotypes divided by the size of the smaller repertoire. Richness of each repertoire was evaluated using RTK rarefaction, the Chao1 estimator, and Recon v2.1 estimates of unobserved clonotypes. OLGA was used to compute generation probabilities for all TCRbeta clonotypes that the gDNA method yielded from four donors. TCRdb retrieved this table from immuneACCESS and kept in-frame rearrangements only. Not all clones are present; in checked studies, unresolved V genes account for under half, and no reason is known for the remainder. The DNA gave D and trimming, while V, J and clone size come from that table. A total of about 2 million clones appear in this sample, less than 95% of them only once. The ten largest clones represent approximately 1.2% of the sample.

The sequence was collected from a man aged 18-30 years in good health. The sequencing sample was made of naive CD8+ T cells sorted from blood. Taken with the paper, the label for cell subset or site translates to: CD45RA+CCR7+. The receptor chain draws on TRBV2 and TRBJ2-2; no D gene can be assigned with confidence. CDR3 reads: CASSGVVGGELFF. In nucleotides, the sequence is TGTGCCAGCAGTGGGGTAGTTGGCGGGGAGCTGTTTTTT.